Described below is a single T cell receptor (beta chain) sequence and its context. The antigen is undetermined. Using genomic DNA as the template, TCR beta VDJ and CDR3 profiling was carried out. TCRdb recomputed calls from the reads with MiXCR, one row per CDR3 protein. Of around 130,000 distinct CDR3 sequences listed, over 45% were seen once; the top ten hold about 2.5%. These data are taken from a study of CD8+CD57+ T cells in acquired aplastic anemia. Across the whole study: Researchers reported that healthy donors averaged about 9.8 million reads for CD4+ cells.

Study-level findings and limits: It was found that some 31 CD8+ CDR3 sequences were shared between patients and controls. Statistical testing detected no significant gap in CD8+ Simpson's diversity between patients and controls.

The sequence was collected from a human donor in good health, serving as a control. Specimen: sorted CD4+, CD8+, or CD8+CD57+ T cells (not recorded which) from PBMCs.

The CDR3 loop reads CASSFYGTGAKEQYF. For the CDR3, the DNA is TGTGCCAGCAGCTTCTATGGGACAGGGGCAAAGGAGCAGTACTTC. The V and J genes are TRBV7-9 and TRBJ2-7; 10 nucleotides line up with TRBD1. CDR3 length equals 15 residues. V shed 3 bases, J shed 7 bases, and the junction held 9 bases outside the gene matches. Germline V gene lookup returns CDR1 SEHNR and CDR2 FQNEAQ (reference sequence).